Here is one TCR beta chain with its context. Antigen unknown. The sample comes from a study of OX40 agonist ivuxolimab in advanced cancers. Overall study context: Checkpoint inhibitors had been given previously to around 38% of patients. One patient with hepatocellular carcinoma and two with cutaneous melanoma, three in all, had partial responses. General study results and limits: Averaging showed that CD8+ T cells had more expanded clones than CD4+ did.

The CDR3 length is 13 residues. Trimming took 6 bases from V and 7 from J; bases not matched to a gene: 2. The germline gives CDR1 SGHTA, CDR2 FQGNSA. Assay used: immunoSEQ multiplex PCR; TCRdb lists only in-frame clones, some missing. The sample lists about 83,000 clones; about four fifths were seen once. The rearrangement uses TRBV7-2 and TRBJ2-2; 10 positions match TRBD1. Sequencing used CD4+ or CD8+ T cells sorted from blood, obtained in a trial of the OX40 agonist ivuxolimab. The TCR was taken from an adult with an advanced solid tumor such as melanoma, head and neck, liver or kidney cancer. CDR3 bases: TGTGCCAGCAGAGACAGGGGGCGCGGGGAGCTGTTTTTT. Translating it yields CASRDRGRGELFF.